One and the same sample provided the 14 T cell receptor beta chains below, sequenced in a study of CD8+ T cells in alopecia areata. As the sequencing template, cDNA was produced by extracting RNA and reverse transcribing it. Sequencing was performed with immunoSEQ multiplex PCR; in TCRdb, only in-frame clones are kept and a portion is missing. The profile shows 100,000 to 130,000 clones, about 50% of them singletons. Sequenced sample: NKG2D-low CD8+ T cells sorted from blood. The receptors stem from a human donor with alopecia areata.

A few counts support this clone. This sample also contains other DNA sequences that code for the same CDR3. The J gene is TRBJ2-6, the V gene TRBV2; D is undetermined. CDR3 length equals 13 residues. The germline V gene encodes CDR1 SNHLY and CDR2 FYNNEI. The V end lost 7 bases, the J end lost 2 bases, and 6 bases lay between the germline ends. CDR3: CASTRAGANVLTF. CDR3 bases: TGTGCCAGCACCAGAGCTGGGGCCAACGTCCTGACTTTC.

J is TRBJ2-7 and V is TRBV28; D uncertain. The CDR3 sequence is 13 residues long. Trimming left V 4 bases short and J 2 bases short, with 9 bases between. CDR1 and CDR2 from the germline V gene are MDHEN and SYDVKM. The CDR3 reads CASSYGSTYEQYF. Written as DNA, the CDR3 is TGTGCCAGCAGTTATGGCAGCACCTACGAGCAGTACTTC.

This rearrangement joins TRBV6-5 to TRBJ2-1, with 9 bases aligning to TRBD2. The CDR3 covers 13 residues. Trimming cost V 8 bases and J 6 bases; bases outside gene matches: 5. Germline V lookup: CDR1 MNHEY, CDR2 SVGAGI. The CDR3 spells CASAGGGSNEQFF. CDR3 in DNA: TGTGCCAGCGCGGGAGGGGGGAGCAATGAGCAGTTCTTC.

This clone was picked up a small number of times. The CDR3 here is CAIKGLAGQETQYF. CDR3 nucleotides: TGTGCCATCAAGGGACTAGCGGGACAAGAGACCCAGTACTTC. This chain joins TRBV10-3 and TRBJ2-5; 13 bases are shared with TRBD2. V shed 7 bases and J 2 bases; nucleotides not matched to a gene: 1. The CDR3 loop spans 14 amino acids. CDR1 is ENHRY, CDR2 SYGVKD, per germline.

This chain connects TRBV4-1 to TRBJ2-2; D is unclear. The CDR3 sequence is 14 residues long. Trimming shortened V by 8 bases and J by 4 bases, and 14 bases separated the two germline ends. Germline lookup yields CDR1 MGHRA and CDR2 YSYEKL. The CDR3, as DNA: TGCGCCAGCCATGGAGAGGCCTCCACCGGGGAGCTGTTTTTT. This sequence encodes CASHGEASTGELFF.

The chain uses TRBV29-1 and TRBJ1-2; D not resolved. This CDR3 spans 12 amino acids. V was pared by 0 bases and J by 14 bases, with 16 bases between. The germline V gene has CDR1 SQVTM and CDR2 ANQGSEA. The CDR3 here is CSVEDRPDEGTF. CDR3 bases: TGCAGCGTTGAAGATCGCCCTGATGAAGGGACCTTC.

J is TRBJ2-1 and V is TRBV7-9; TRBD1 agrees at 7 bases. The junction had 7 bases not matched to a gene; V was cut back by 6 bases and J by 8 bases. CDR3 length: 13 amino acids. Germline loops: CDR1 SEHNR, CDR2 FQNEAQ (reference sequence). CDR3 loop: CASSLRGGHEQFF. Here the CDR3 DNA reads TGTGCCAGCAGTCTAAGAGGGGGCCATGAGCAGTTCTTC.

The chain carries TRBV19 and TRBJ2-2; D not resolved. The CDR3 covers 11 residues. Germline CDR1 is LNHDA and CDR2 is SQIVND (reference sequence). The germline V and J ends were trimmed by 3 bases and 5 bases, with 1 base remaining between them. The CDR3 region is CASSMTGELFF. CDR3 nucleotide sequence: TGTGCCAGTAGTATGACCGGGGAGCTGTTTTTT.

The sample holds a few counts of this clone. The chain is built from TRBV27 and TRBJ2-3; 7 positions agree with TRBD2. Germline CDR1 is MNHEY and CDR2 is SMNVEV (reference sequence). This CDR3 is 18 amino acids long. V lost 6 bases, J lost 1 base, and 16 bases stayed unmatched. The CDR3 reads CASRRGPTFGGGTDTQYF. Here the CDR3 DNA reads TGTGCCAGCAGACGGGGACCAACTTTTGGGGGGGGCACAGATACGCAGTATTTT.

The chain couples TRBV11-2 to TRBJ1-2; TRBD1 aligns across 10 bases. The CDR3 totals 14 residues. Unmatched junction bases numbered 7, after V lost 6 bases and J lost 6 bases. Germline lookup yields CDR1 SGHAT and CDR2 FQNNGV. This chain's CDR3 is CASSSGQGDNGYTF. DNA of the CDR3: TGTGCCAGCAGTTCCGGACAGGGGGATAATGGCTACACCTTC. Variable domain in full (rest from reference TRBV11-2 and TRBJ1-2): EAGVAQSPRYKIIEKRQSVAFWCNPISGHATLYWYQQILGQGPKLLIQFQNNGVVDDSQLPKDRFSAERLKGVDSTLKIQPAKLEDSAVYLCASSSGQGDNGYTFGSGTRLTVV.

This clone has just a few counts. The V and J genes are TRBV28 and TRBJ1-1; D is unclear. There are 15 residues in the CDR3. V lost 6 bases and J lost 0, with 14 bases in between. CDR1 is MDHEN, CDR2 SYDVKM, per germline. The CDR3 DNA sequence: TGTGCCAGCAGCCCAGTGATGGAGATGAACACTGAAGCTTTCTTT. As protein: CASSPVMEMNTEAFF.

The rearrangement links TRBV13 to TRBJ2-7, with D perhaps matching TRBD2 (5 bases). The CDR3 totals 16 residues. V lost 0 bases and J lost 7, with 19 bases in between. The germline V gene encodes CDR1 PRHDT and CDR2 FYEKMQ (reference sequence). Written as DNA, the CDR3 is TGTGCCAGCAGCTTAGGGTCTCTGTTGGCTTCGGGGGAGCAGTACTTC. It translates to CASSLGSLLASGEQYF.

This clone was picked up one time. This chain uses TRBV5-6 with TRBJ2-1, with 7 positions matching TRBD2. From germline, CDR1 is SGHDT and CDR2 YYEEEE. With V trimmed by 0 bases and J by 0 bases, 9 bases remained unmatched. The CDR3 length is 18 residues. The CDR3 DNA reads TGTGCCAGCAGCTTGGAGTCGGGAGCGGGAAGCTCCTACAATGAGCAGTTCTTC. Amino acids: CASSLESGAGSSYNEQFF.

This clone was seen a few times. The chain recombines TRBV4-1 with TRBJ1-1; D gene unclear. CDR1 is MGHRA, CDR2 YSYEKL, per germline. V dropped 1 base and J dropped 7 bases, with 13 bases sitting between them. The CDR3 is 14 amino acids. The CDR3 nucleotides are TGCGCCAGCAGCCAAGCCCCGGGGAAGGTTGAAGCTTTCTTT. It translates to CASSQAPGKVEAFF.